A single TCR beta chain is shown here with its context. This entry belongs to a study of blood T cells in healthy people across ages. A second about 6 to 12 cycle PCR used barcoded and J-beta primers. Sequencing recovered at least 2.5 million CDR3-containing paired-end reads from each sample. TCRdb ran MiXCR on the 5' RACE reads and lists one entry per CDR3 protein. The sample contains 780,000 or so distinct CDR3 sequences, approximately 55% of which appear only once. CDR3 length: 15 amino acids. CDR1 and CDR2 from the germline V gene are SGHRS and YFSETQ. The V end lost 4 bases, the J end lost 2 bases, and 14 bases lay between the germline ends.

The sequence was collected from a man of 80 years or more in good health. The sequenced material came from blood. The chain couples TRBV5-1 to TRBJ2-3; D unclear. CDR3 coding DNA: TGCGCCAGCAGCGCCCGGACCGTAAACACAGATACGCAGTATTTT. Translated, it gives CASSARTVNTDTQYF.